This TCR beta chain came from a study of Ad26.COV2.S vaccination and SARS-CoV-2 variants. As for the study in general: In the COV1001 trial, the donor was in the Ad26.COV2.S arm. Doses of Ad26.COV2.S were injected into muscle once or twice, 56 days apart. Overall study findings and caveats: The study found higher spike-specific TCR breadth in vaccine than placebo recipients. Vaccinees and placebo recipients showed similar non-spike TCR breadth.

Data came from immunoSEQ multiplex PCR; TCRdb stores just in-frame clones and leaves some out. The table has 300,000 to 400,000 clones, 70% to 90% seen once; the top ten hold around 2.2%. With 3 bases removed from V and 0 bases from J, the gap between germline ends came to 12 bases. This CDR3 is built from 15 residues. The germline V gene encodes CDR1 MDHEN and CDR2 SYDVKM. As to treatment: roughly 20 received Ad26.COV2.S at low or high dose, single or two shots; a few received placebo; per-sample allocation not given. Sampling occurred on day 63 after the first vaccine or placebo injection. Comments on this clone: Its antigen remains unknown.

This TCR derives from a person aged 18 to 65 who received the Ad26.COV2.S COVID-19 vaccine or a placebo. Sequences were derived from peripheral blood, sampled in a trial of Ad26.COV2.S vaccine versus placebo. The chain is built from TRBV28 and TRBJ2-7; D gene ambiguous. The CDR3 region has the DNA TGTGCCAGCAGTTTGCGCAGTCTAAGCTCCTACGAGCAGTACTTC. It codes for CASSLRSLSSYEQYF.